This T cell receptor (beta chain) was retrieved from a study of T cell responses to AZD1222 COVID-19 vaccine. Study-wide results and limits: Epitopes outside B.1.351 and B.1.1.7 mutated regions reportedly drew nearly half of spike TCRs. Clonal diversity may have been underestimated in mostly white British donors. CD4 TCRs covered the whole spike, strongest at regions 160-218 and 743-854. None of the repertoires were sampled until the peak T cell response had passed.

This CDR3 has 13 amino acids. Trimming cost V 8 bases and J 4 bases; bases outside gene matches: 8. Germline CDR1 and CDR2: SNHLY and FYNNEI. For this clone: The antigen is not known.

The assay was immunoSEQ multiplex PCR, and TCRdb's table has in-frame clones only and misses some. Among more than 85,000 clones listed, approximately 94% were seen once. The sequencing used peripheral blood, collected 28 days after the second AZD1222 dose. V and J are TRBV2 and TRBJ2-7, with 7 bases fitting TRBD1. The TCR was taken from an adult who received the AZD1222 COVID-19 vaccine. This chain's CDR3 is CASRGTGVYEQYF. CDR3 DNA: TGTGCCAGCCGTGGCACAGGGGTTTACGAGCAGTACTTC.